The clone carrying this T cell receptor beta chain was detected ten times or more. Its specificity is not known. CDR3 length: 13 amino acids. V was cut by 0 bases and J by 5 bases, with 7 bases left in between. CDR1 and CDR2 (germline): MNHNS, SASEGT. The source of the sample is a study of T cells in Graves' hyperthyroidism and ophthalmopathy. General study results and limits: Onset of ophthalmopathy came a median approximately 6.8 months after the model predicted it. Researchers report that a 13 V-J model separated ophthalmopathy from stable hyperthyroidism.

Template material for amplifying TCR beta CDR3 regions consisted of RNA transcripts. The study used the HTBI primer set for a first-round RT-PCR of the TCR CDR3. TCRdb called the multiplex PCR reads again in MiXCR, with one record for every CDR3 protein. The repertoire holds roughly 500,000 distinct CDR3 sequences, with roughly 25% as singletons. Exclusion of patients followed from uncontrolled infection, other autoimmune disease, pregnancy or lactation. Clinical symptoms, serum thyroxine, TRAb, thyroid ultrasound and orbital computed tomography informed diagnoses. The receptor was isolated from a woman in her 30s with Graves' ophthalmopathy. Material: blood. V is TRBV6-1 and J is TRBJ1-2; TRBD1 is a possible D gene (5 bases). The CDR3 sequence: CASSEAGTYGYTF. In DNA form, the CDR3 reads TGTGCCAGCAGTGAAGCGGGGACTTATGGCTACACCTTC.